This TCR beta chain was obtained from a study of blood T cell repertoires in COVID-19. Looking at the study overall: Sites in the United States, Italy and Spain provided acute and convalescent COVID-19 samples. PBMCs, B-cell-depleted T cells, or T cells were the source of the cDNA or gDNA that made up the material.

In the study's own analysis: It was from reference gene primer amplification that nucleated cell counts were estimated. This table comes from immunoSEQ multiplex PCR, and its TCRdb copy is limited to in-frame clones, with some not included. V and J calls and clone size follow that table, whereas D and trimming were derived from the DNA. This table holds 95,000 to 150,000 clones, approximately 90% found once. Sequenced: peripheral blood. This clonotype was sampled from a man aged 45 to 65 with COVID-19, enrolled during active disease.

The CDR3 sequence: CASSLTRDRGRNEQFF. The CDR3 DNA is TGTGCCAGCAGCTTAACCCGGGACAGGGGGCGAAATGAGCAGTTCTTC. V is TRBV7-9 and J is TRBJ2-1; 12 bases align to TRBD1. The CDR3 has 16 residues. Germline V gene sequence: CDR1 SEHNR, CDR2 FQNEAQ (reference sequence). Unmatched junction bases numbered 6, after V lost 2 bases and J lost 7 bases. Combining the CDR3 with reference TRBV7-9 and TRBJ2-1 gives the whole variable domain DTGVSQNPRHKITKRGQNVTFRCDPISEHNRLYWYRQTLGQGPEFLTYFQNEAQLEKSRLLSDRFSAERPKGSFSTLEIQRTEQGDSAMYLCASSLTRDRGRNEQFFGPGTRLTVL.